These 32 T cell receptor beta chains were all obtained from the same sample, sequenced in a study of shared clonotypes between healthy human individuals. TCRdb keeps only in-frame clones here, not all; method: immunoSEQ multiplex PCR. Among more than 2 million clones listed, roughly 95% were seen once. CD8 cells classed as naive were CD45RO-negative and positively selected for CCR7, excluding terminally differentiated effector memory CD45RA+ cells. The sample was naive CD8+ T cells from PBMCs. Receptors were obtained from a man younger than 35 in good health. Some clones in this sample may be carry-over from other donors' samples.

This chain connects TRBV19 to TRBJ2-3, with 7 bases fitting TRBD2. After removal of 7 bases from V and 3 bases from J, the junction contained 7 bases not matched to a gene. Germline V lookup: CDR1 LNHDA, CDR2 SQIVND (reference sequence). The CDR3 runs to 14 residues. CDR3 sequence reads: CASTAGALTDTQYF. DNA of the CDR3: TGTGCCAGTACGGCGGGAGCGTTAACAGATACGCAGTATTTT.

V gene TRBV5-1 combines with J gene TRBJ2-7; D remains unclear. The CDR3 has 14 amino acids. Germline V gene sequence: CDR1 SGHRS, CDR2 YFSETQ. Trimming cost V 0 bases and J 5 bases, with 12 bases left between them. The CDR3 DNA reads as TGCGCCAGCAGCTTGGTTGGCGCATCCCACGAGCAGTACTTC. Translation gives CASSLVGASHEQYF.

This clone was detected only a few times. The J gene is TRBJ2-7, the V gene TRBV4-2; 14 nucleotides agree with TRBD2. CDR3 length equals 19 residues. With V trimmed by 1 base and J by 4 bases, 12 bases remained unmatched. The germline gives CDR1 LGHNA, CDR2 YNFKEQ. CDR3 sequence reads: CASSQVSREGLAGVYEQYF. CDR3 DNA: TGTGCCAGCAGCCAAGTCTCCCGAGAGGGACTAGCGGGAGTTTACGAGCAGTACTTC.

For the CDR3, the DNA is TGTGCCAGCAGTTACCTCGGGGAAGGTAGGTCAGATACGCAGTATTTT. Encoded protein: CASSYLGEGRSDTQYF. The rearrangement uses TRBV6-5 and TRBJ2-3, with D maybe TRBD2 (5 bases). Deletions cut 2 bases from V and 4 bases from J, with 16 bases between. The CDR3 runs to 16 residues. Germline-derived CDR1 and CDR2 are MNHEY and SVGAGI.

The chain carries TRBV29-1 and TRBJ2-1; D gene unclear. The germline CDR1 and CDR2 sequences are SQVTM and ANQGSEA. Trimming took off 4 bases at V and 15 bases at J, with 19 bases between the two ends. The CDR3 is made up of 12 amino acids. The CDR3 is CSVVGQTNDPFF. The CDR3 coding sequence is TGCAGCGTTGTGGGTCAGACCAATGATCCGTTCTTC.

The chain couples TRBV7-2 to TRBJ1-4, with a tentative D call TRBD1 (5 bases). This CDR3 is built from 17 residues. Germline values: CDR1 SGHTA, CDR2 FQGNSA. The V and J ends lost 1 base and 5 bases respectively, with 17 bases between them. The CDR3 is CASSLGVLGQWNEKLFF. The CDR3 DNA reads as TGTGCCAGCAGCTTAGGAGTGTTGGGGCAGTGGAATGAAAAACTGTTTTTT.

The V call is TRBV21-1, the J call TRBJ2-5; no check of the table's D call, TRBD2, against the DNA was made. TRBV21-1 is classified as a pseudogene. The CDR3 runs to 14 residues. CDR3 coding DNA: TGTGCCAGCAATACGCGGGGGGGGCAAGAGACCCAGTACTTC. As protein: CASNTRGGQETQYF.

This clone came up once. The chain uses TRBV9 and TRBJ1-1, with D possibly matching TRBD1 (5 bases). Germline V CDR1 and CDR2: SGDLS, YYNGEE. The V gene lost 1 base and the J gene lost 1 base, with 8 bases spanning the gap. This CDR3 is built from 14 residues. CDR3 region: CASSVSGENTEAFF. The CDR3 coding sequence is TGTGCCAGCAGCGTATCGGGGGAGAACACTGAAGCTTTCTTT.

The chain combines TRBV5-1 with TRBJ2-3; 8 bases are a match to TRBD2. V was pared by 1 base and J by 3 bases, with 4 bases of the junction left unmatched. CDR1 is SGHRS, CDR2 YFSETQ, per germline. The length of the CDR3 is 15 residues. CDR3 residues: CASSLPGGPTDTQYF. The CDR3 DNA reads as TGCGCCAGCAGCTTGCCGGGAGGGCCAACAGATACGCAGTATTTT.

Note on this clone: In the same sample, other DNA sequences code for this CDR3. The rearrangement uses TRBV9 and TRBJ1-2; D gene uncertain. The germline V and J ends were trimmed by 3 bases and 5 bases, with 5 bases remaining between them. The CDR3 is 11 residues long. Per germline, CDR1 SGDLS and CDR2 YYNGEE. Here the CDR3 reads CASSAPYGYTF. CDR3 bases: TGTGCCAGCAGCGCCCCGTATGGCTACACCTTC.

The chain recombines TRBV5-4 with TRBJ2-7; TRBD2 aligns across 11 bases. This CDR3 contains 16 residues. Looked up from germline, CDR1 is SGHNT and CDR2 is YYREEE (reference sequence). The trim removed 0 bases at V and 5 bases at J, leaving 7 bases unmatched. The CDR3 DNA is TGTGCCAGCAGCTTGGCACTAGCGGGAGTACCTGACGAGCAGTACTTC. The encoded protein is CASSLALAGVPDEQYF. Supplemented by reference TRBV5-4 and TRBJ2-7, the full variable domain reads ETGVTQSPTHLIKTRGQQVTLRCSSQSGHNTVSWYQQALGQGPQFIFQYYREEENGRGNFPPRFSGLQFPNYSSELNVNALELDDSALYLCASSLALAGVPDEQYFGPGTRLTVT.

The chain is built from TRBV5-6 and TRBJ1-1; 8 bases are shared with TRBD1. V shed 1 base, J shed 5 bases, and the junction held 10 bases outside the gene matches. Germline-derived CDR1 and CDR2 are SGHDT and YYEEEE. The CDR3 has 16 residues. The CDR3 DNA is TGTGCCAGCAGCTTGTTCAGGGGGCCGGGGAGTACTGAAGCTTTCTTT. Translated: CASSLFRGPGSTEAFF.

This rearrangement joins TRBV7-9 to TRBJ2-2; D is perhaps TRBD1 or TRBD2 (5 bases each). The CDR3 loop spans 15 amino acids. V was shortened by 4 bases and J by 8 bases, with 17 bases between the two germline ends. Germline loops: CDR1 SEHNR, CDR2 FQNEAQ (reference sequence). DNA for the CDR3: TGTGCCAGCAGCTCCCCCGGGACCTCAGGAGGGGAGCTGTTTTTT. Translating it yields CASSSPGTSGGELFF.

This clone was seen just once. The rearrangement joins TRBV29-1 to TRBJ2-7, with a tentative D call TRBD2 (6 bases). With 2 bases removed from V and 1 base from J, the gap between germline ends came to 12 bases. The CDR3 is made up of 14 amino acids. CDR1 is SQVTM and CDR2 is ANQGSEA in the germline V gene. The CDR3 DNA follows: TGCAGCGTTGAACTGCGGGAAGGATCCTACGAGCAGTACTTC. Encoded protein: CSVELREGSYEQYF.

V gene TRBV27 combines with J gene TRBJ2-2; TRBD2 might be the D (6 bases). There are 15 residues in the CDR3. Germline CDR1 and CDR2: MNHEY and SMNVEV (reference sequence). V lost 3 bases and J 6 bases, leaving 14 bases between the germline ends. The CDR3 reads CASSFHTRGAGELFF. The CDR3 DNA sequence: TGTGCCAGCAGTTTCCATACCCGCGGGGCCGGGGAGCTGTTTTTT.

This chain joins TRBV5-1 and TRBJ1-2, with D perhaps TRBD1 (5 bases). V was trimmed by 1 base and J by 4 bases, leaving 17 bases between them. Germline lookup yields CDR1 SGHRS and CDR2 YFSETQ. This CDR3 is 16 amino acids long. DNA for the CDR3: TGCGCCAGCAGCTTGACGTTGGCTCGGGACGGCTATGGCTACACCTTC. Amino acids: CASSLTLARDGYGYTF.

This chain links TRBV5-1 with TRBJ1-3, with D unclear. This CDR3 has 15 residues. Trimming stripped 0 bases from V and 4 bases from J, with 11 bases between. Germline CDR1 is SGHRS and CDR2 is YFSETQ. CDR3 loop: CASSLDGVTGNTIYF. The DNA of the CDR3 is TGCGCCAGCAGCTTGGATGGGGTAACAGGAAACACCATATATTTT.

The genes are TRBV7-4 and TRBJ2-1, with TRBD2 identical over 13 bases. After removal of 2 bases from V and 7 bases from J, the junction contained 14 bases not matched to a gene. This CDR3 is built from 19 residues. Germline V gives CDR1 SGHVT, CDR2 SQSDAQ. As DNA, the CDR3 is TGTGCCAGCAGCTTACTGCAGATCCAGACTAGCGGGAGGAGTAATGAGCAGTTCTTC. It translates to CASSLLQIQTSGRSNEQFF.

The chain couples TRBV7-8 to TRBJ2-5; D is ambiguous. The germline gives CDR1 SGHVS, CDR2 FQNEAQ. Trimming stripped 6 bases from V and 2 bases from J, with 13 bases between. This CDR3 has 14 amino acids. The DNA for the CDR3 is TGTGCCAGCAGTATAGACGGAGAACAAGAGACCCAGTACTTC. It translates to CASSIDGEQETQYF.

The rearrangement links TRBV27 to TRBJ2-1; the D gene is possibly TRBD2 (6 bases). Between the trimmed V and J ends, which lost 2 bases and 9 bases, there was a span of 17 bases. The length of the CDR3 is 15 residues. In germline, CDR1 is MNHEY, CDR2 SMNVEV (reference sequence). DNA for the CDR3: TGTGCCAGCAGTTTAGCATACGGAGGGTCGCGTGAGCAGTTCTTC. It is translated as CASSLAYGGSREQFF.

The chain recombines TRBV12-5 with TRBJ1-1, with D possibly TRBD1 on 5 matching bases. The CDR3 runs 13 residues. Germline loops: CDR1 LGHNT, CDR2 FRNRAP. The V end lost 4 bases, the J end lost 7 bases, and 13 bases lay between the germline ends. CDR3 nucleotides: TGTGCTAGTGGTTCTGGGACTGGACTTGAAGCTTTCTTT. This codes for CASGSGTGLEAFF.

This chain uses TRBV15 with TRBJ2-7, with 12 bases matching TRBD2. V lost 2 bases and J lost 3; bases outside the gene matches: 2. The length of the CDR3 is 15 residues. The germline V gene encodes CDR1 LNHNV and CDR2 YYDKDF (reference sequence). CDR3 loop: CATSRSGLAGYEQYF. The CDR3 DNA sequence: TGTGCCACCAGCAGATCGGGACTAGCGGGCTACGAGCAGTACTTC.

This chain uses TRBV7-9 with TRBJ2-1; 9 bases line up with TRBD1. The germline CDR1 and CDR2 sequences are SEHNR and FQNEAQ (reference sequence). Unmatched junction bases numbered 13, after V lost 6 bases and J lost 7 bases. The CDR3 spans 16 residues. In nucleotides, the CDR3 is TGTGCCAGCAGTTTTGGCTTACAGGGGGCTAGAAATGAGCAGTTCTTC. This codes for CASSFGLQGARNEQFF.

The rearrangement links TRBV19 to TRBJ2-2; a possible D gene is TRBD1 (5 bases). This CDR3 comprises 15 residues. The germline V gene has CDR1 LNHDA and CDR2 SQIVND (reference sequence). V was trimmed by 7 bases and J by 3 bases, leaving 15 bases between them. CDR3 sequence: CASIVRATYTGELFF. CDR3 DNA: TGTGCCAGTATCGTCAGGGCGACGTACACCGGGGAGCTGTTTTTT.

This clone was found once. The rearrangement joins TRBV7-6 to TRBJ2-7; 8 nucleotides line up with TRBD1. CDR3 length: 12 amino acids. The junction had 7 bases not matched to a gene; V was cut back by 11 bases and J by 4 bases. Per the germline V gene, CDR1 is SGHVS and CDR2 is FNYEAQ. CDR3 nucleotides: TGTGCCTCGGGCCAGGGGGCTTACGAGCAGTACTTC. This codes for CASGQGAYEQYF.

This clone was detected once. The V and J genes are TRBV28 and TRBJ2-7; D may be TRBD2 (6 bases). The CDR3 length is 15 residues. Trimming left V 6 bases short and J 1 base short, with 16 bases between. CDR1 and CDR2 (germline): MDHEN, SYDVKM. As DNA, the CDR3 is TGTGCCAGCAGAGTCGGGACTCAGGCATCCTACGAGCAGTACTTC. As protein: CASRVGTQASYEQYF.

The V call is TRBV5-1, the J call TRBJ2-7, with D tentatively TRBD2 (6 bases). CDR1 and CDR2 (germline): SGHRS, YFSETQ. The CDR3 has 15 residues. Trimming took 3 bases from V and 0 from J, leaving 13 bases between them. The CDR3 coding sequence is TGCGCCAGCAGCTCCATGGAGGGGTACTCCTACGAGCAGTACTTC. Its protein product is CASSSMEGYSYEQYF.

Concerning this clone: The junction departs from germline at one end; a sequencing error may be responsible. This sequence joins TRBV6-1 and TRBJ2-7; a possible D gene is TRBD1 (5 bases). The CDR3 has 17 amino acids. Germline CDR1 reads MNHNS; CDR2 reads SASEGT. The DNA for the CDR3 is TGTGCCATCAGTGAGTCGAAAAACAGGTCCCCCTTCTACGAGCAGTACTTC. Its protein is CAISESKNRSPFYEQYF.

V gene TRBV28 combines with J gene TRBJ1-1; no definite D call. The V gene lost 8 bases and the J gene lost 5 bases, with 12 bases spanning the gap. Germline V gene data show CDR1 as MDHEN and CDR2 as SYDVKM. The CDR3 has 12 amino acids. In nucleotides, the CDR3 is TGTGCCAGCGTCGGGGAGTCGACTGAAGCTTTCTTT. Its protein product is CASVGESTEAFF.

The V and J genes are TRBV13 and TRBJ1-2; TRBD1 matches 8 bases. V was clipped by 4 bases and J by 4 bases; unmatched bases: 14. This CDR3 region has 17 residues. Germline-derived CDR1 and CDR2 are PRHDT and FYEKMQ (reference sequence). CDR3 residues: CASSSETGQGRGYGYTF. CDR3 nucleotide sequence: TGTGCCAGCAGCTCCGAAACCGGACAGGGCAGGGGCTATGGCTACACCTTC.

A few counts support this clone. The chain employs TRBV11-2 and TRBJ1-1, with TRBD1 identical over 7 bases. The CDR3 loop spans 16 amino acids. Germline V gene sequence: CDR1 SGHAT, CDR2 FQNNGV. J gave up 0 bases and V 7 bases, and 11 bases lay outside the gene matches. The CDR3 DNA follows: TGTGCCAGCACCCTCCGGGACAGCCCCATGAACACTGAAGCTTTCTTT. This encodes CASTLRDSPMNTEAFF.

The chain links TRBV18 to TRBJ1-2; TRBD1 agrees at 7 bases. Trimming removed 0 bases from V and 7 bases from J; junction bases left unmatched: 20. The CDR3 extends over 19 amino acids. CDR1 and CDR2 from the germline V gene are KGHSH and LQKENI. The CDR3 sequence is CASSPPIYMTGKFGGGYTF. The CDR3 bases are TGTGCCAGCTCACCACCGATTTATATGACAGGGAAGTTTGGAGGTGGCTACACCTTC. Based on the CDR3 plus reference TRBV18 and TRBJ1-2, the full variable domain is NAGVMQNPRHLVRRRGQEARLRCSPMKGHSHVYWYRQLPEEGLKFMVYLQKENIIDESGMPKERFSAEFPKEGPSILRIQQVVRGDSAAYFCASSPPIYMTGKFGGGYTFGSGTRLTVV.